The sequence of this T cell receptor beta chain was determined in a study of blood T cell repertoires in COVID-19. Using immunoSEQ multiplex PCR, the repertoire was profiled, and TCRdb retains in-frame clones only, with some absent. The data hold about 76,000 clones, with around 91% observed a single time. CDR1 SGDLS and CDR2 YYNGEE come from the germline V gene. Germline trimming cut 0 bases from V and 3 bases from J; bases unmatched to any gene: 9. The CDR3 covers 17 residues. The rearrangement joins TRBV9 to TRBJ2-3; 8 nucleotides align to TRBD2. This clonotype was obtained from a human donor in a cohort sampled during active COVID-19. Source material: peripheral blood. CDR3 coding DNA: TGTGCCAGCAGCGTAGCTGGGAGCGGGGGCGGGACAGATACGCAGTATTTT. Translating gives CASSVAGSGGGTDTQYF. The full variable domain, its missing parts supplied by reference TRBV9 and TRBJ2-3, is DSGVTQTPKHLITATGQRVTLRCSPRSGDLSVYWYQQSLDQGLQFLIQYYNGEERAKGNILERFSAQQFPDLHSELNLSSLELGDSALYFCASSVAGSGGGTDTQYFGPGTRLTVL.